The 20 T cell receptor beta chains below come from one sample, sequenced in a study of low-dose radiotherapy and immunotherapy resistance in tumors (dated by TCRdb to between 2022 and 2023). To make first-strand cDNA, Superscript III was used along with a set of TRAV- and TRBV-specific primers so that both the TCRalpha and TCRbeta chains were covered. TCRs were amplified with Phusion for about 18 PCR cycles using a constant-region primer together with the adapter attached to the V primers. Clones were called with MiXCR by TCRdb after fastp trimmed the public reads at Q25, and only in-frame beta chains were retained. Identical CDR3 protein sequences are pooled into one entry, listed with their most common genes and DNA. The sample records approximately 7,300 distinct CDR3 sequences, 84% of which are singletons. Roughly 6% of the sample is in the top ten clones. The source is a human donor with advanced metastatic prostate, ovarian, gallbladder or colorectal cancer (not recorded which). This table probably holds off-target reads from a library built for another chain.

Judged by abundance, this clonotype is large. This chain uses TRBV3-1 with TRBJ2-5, with TRBD2 matching 10 bases. This CDR3 contains 17 residues. With 4 bases clipped from V and 5 bases from J, the junction kept 13 bases outside the gene matches. The germline gives CDR1 LGHDT, CDR2 YNNKEL (reference sequence). DNA of the CDR3: TGTGCCAGCAGCCCATCCCGGACGCTAGCGGGGGCGGAGACCCAGTACTTC. Protein sequence: CASSPSRTLAGAETQYF.

V is TRBV7-3 and J is TRBJ2-7; possible D gene TRBD1, 5 bases. The V and J ends lost 1 base and 5 bases respectively, with 9 bases between them. Germline V gives CDR1 SGHTA, CDR2 FQGTGA. This CDR3 has 13 amino acids. The CDR3 protein is CASSLNQGDEQYF. CDR3 sequence (DNA): TGTGCCAGCAGCTTAAATCAGGGTGACGAGCAGTACTTC.

V and J are TRBV7-9 and TRBJ1-2; D gene ambiguous. The length of the CDR3 is 12 residues. V dropped 5 bases and J dropped 5 bases, with 9 bases sitting between them. CDR1 and CDR2 from the germline V gene are SEHNR and FQNEAQ (reference sequence). This chain's CDR3 is CASSADIYGYTF. In nucleotides, the CDR3 is TGTGCCAGCAGCGCCGACATTTATGGCTACACCTTC.

In nucleotides, the CDR3 is TGCGCCAGCAGCTTGACAGGGGTCGGCAATCAGCCCCAGCATTTT. Translating gives CASSLTGVGNQPQHF. The chain combines TRBV5-1 with TRBJ1-5; 7 positions agree with TRBD1. The CDR3 loop spans 15 amino acids. Per the germline V gene, CDR1 is SGHRS and CDR2 is YFSETQ. The junction had 3 bases not matched to a gene; V was cut back by 1 base and J by 2 bases.

The V call is TRBV5-1, the J call TRBJ1-4, with D uncertain. Trimming stripped 6 bases from V and 3 bases from J, with 15 bases between. The CDR3 totals 15 residues. CDR1 is SGHRS, CDR2 YFSETQ, per germline. DNA of the CDR3: TGCGCCAGCAAAGTCGGATTACCAGCTAATGAAAAACTGTTTTTT. It is translated as CASKVGLPANEKLFF.

The V gene is TRBV12-3 or TRBV12-4, the J gene TRBJ2-3; D perhaps matches TRBD2 (5 bases). The CDR3 covers 12 residues. The V end was cut by 7 bases, the J end by 6 bases, with 11 bases between. This CDR3 is CASKLGLDTQYF. The CDR3 region has the DNA TGTGCCAGCAAGCTCGGACTCGATACGCAGTATTTT.

The chain links TRBV4-2 to TRBJ2-7; the D is unclear. The germline CDR1 and CDR2 sequences are LGHNA and YNFKEQ. V was clipped by 2 bases and J by 2 bases, with 13 bases between them. This CDR3 is built from 15 residues. DNA for the CDR3: TGTGCCAGCAGCCAAATTGCTGACCCTACCTACGAGCAGTACTTC. Its translation is CASSQIADPTYEQYF.

The chain has TRBV12-3 or TRBV12-4 and TRBJ2-3; weak D call: TRBD2 (6 bases). The V end was cut by 8 bases, the J end by 3 bases, with 12 bases between. This CDR3 has 13 amino acids. This chain's CDR3 is CASARGDTDTQYF. CDR3 in DNA: TGTGCCAGCGCGCGGGGAGATACAGATACGCAGTATTTT.

This chain uses TRBV6-4 with TRBJ2-5; TRBD2 matches 11 bases. CDR3 length: 15 residues. Unmatched junction bases numbered 4, after V lost 6 bases and J lost 1 base. Germline values: CDR1 MRHNA, CDR2 SNTAGT. The CDR3 loop is CASSPSGGSQETQYF. The CDR3 DNA reads TGTGCCAGCAGCCCTAGCGGGGGGTCCCAAGAGACCCAGTACTTC.

V is TRBV5-1 and J is TRBJ2-2, with 12 bases matching TRBD2. CDR1 SGHRS and CDR2 YFSETQ come from the germline V gene. Trimming at V came to 0 bases and at J to 7 bases, leaving 4 bases not matched to a gene. The CDR3 runs to 16 residues. DNA of the CDR3: TGCGCCAGCAGCTTGGAAGGACTAGCGGGAAACGGGGAGCTGTTTTTT. This gives the protein CASSLEGLAGNGELFF.

The chain joins TRBV28 to TRBJ2-7, with D hard to call. The CDR3 runs to 13 residues. Trimming stripped 5 bases from V and 4 bases from J, with 12 bases between. The V gene's germline CDR1 is MDHEN and CDR2 SYDVKM. CDR3 residues: CASSPALEYEQYF. For the CDR3, the DNA is TGTGCCAGCAGTCCCGCCCTTGAGTACGAGCAGTACTTC.

V is TRBV6-2 or TRBV6-3 and J is TRBJ2-4, with D unresolved. The V gene lost 2 bases and the J gene lost 6 bases, with 8 bases spanning the gap. The CDR3 consists of 13 residues. Germline loops: CDR1 MNHEY, CDR2 SVGEGT. The DNA of the CDR3 is TGTGCCAGCAGTTACACAGATTCAAACATTCAGTACTTC. Its translation: CASSYTDSNIQYF.

This chain joins TRBV7-9 and TRBJ2-5; perhaps TRBD2 as D (5 bases). Germline assignment: CDR1 SEHNR and CDR2 FQNEAQ (reference sequence). This CDR3 is built from 14 residues. Trimming left V 5 bases short and J 2 bases short, with 12 bases between. The CDR3 DNA sequence: TGTGCCAGCAGCCCGAGGAGGCAACAAGAGACCCAGTACTTC. Amino acid sequence: CASSPRRQQETQYF. Full variable domain (outside the CDR3, taken from reference TRBV7-9 and TRBJ2-5): DTGVSQNPRHKITKRGQNVTFRCDPISEHNRLYWYRQTLGQGPEFLTYFQNEAQLEKSRLLSDRFSAERPKGSFSTLEIQRTEQGDSAMYLCASSPRRQQETQYFGPGTRLLVL.

The chain carries TRBV4-2 and TRBJ2-7; D is uncertain. V was shortened by 0 bases and J by 3 bases, with 12 bases between the two germline ends. The CDR3 has 15 residues. Germline V lookup: CDR1 LGHNA, CDR2 YNFKEQ. This CDR3 is CASSQEGSPGYEQYF. CDR3 nucleotides: TGTGCCAGCAGCCAAGAAGGGTCCCCCGGCTACGAGCAGTACTTC.

V and J are TRBV11-2 and TRBJ2-2; D unclear. Germline-derived CDR1 and CDR2 are SGHAT and FQNNGV. Trimming removed 0 bases from V and 5 bases from J, with 7 bases in between. The length of the CDR3 is 14 residues. The CDR3 coding sequence is TGTGCCAGCAGCTTAGAGGGAAGGACCGGGGAGCTGTTTTTT. Residues: CASSLEGRTGELFF.

The CDR3 coding sequence is TGTGCCAGCAGCCCCTTATATATAGCGCGCAAGGCCAAAAACATTCAGTACTTC. It specifies CASSPLYIARKAKNIQYF. The V gene is TRBV7-9, the J gene TRBJ2-4, with a tentative D call TRBD2 (5 bases). Looked up from germline, CDR1 is SEHNR and CDR2 is FQNEAQ (reference sequence). Trimming cost V 5 bases and J 1 base, with 21 bases left between them. This CDR3 contains 18 residues.

The V and J genes are TRBV12-3 or TRBV12-4 and TRBJ1-2, with D perhaps TRBD1 (5 bases). The V end was cut by 7 bases, the J end by 8 bases, with 17 bases between. The CDR3 is 13 residues long. The CDR3 sequence: CASNPGRDGGYTF. In DNA form, the CDR3 reads TGTGCCAGCAACCCCGGACGGGACGGGGGCTACACCTTC.

J is TRBJ2-5 and V is TRBV20-1; 13 positions match TRBD2. J lost 2 bases, V lost 4 bases, and 13 bases had no gene match. Germline V gives CDR1 DFQATT, CDR2 SNEGSKA (reference sequence). CDR3 size: 18 residues. The CDR3 DNA is TGCAGTGCTAAATCCTCCGGACTAGCGGGGGCCCCACAAGAGACCCAGTACTTC. Protein product: CSAKSSGLAGAPQETQYF.

This chain joins TRBV20-1 and TRBJ2-1, with D tentatively TRBD1 or TRBD2 (5 bases each). CDR1 and CDR2 (germline): DFQATT, SNEGSKA (reference sequence). The germline V and J ends were trimmed by 3 bases and 4 bases, with 16 bases remaining between them. The CDR3 consists of 15 residues. CDR3 loop: CSARRGADIYNEQFF. The CDR3 nucleotides read TGCAGTGCTAGGCGAGGGGCGGACATTTACAATGAGCAGTTCTTC.

The chain is built from TRBV29-1 and TRBJ2-7, with D perhaps TRBD2 (5 bases). Between the trimmed V and J ends, which lost 4 bases and 9 bases, there was a span of 13 bases. CDR3 size: 11 residues. Germline CDR1 and CDR2: SQVTM and ANQGSEA. CDR3 bases: TGCAGCGTTGCCACGGGGTTAGGGCAGTACTTC. Amino acid sequence: CSVATGLGQYF.